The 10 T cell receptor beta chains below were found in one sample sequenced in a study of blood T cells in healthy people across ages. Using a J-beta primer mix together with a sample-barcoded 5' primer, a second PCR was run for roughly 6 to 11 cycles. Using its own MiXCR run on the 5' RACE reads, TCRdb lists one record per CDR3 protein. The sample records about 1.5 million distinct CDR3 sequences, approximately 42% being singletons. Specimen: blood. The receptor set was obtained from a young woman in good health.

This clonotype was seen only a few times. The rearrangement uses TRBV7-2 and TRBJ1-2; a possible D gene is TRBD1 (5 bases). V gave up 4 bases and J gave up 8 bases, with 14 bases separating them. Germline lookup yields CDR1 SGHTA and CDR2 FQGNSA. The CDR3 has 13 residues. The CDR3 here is CASSYQGFEGYTF. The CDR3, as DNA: TGTGCCAGCAGCTATCAGGGCTTCGAGGGCTACACCTTC.

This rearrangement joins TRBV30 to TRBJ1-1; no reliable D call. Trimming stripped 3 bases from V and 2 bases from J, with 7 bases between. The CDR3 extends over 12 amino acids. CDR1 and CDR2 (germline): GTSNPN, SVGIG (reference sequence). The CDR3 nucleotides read TGTGCCTGGAGACCCCTAAACACTGAAGCTTTCTTT. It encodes CAWRPLNTEAFF.

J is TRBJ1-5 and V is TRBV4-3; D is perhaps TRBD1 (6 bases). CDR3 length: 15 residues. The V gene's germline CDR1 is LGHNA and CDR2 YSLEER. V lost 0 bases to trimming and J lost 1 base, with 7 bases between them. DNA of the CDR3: TGCGCCAGCAGCCAAGATGGGACAAGCAATCAGCCCCAGCATTTT. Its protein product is CASSQDGTSNQPQHF.

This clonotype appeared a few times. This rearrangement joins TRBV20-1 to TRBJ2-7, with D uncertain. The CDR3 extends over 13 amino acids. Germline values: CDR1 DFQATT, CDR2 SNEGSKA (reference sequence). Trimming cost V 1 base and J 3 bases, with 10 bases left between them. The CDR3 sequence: CSARALGFYEQYF. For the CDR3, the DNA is TGCAGTGCTAGAGCTCTGGGGTTCTACGAGCAGTACTTC.

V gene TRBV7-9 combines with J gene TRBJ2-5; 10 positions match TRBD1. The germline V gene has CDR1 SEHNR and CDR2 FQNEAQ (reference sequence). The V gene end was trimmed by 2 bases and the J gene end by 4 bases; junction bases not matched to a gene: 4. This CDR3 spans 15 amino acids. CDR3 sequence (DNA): TGTGCCAGCAGCTTATCGGGACAGGGGTTAGAGACCCAGTACTTC. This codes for CASSLSGQGLETQYF.

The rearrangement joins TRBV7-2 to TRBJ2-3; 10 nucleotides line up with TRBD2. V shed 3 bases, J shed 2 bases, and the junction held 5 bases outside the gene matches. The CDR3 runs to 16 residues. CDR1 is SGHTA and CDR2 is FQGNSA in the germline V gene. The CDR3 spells CASSFLAGVPTDTQYF. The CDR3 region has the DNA TGTGCCAGCAGCTTTCTAGCGGGAGTTCCCACAGATACGCAGTATTTT.

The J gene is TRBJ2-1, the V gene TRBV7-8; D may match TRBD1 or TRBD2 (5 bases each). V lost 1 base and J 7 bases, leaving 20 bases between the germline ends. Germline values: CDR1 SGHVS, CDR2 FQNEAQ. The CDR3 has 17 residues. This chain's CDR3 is CASSLGDHSPGWNEQFF. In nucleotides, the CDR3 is TGTGCCAGCAGCTTAGGGGACCATTCACCGGGTTGGAATGAGCAGTTCTTC.

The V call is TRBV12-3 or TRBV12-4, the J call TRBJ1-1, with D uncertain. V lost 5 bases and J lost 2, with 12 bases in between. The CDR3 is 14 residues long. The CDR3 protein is CASSIALGNTEAFF. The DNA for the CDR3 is TGTGCCAGCAGTATCGCACTGGGCAACACTGAAGCTTTCTTT.

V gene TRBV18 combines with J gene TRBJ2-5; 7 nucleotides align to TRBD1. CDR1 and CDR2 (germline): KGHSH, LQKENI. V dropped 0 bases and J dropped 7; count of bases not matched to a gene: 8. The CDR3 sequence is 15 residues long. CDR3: CASSPPTGTKGTQYF. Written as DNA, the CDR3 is TGTGCCAGCTCACCACCGACAGGGACCAAGGGGACCCAGTACTTC. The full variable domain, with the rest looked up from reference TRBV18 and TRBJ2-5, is NAGVMQNPRHLVRRRGQEARLRCSPMKGHSHVYWYRQLPEEGLKFMVYLQKENIIDESGMPKERFSAEFPKEGPSILRIQQVVRGDSAAYFCASSPPTGTKGTQYFGPGTRLLVL.

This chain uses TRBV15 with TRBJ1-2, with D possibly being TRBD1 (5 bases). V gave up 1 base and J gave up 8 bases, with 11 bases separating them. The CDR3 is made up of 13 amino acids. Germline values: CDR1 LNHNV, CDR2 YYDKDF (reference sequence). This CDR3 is CATSRVSGEGYTF. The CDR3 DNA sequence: TGTGCCACCAGCAGAGTGTCGGGGGAAGGCTACACCTTC.